This passage covers 18 T cell receptor beta chains from one sample sequenced in a study of T cell changes during pregnancy in multiple sclerosis. The protocol was immunoSEQ multiplex PCR, while the TCRdb copy is restricted to in-frame clones and leaves out a portion. The sample contains some 64,000 clones, roughly 88% of which appear only once. The starting material was peripheral blood, obtained in the second trimester of pregnancy. All receptors derive from a female donor in good health, enrolled as a control in a pregnancy study.

The chain recombines TRBV10-3 with TRBJ1-2; 7 bases are shared with TRBD1. V shed 6 bases and J 5 bases; nucleotides not matched to a gene: 3. CDR3 length equals 12 residues. Germline CDR1 is ENHRY and CDR2 is SYGVKD. The CDR3 nucleotides are TGTGCCATCAGGGGACAGACGTATGGCTACACCTTC. Amino acid sequence: CAIRGQTYGYTF.

The chain uses TRBV4-1 and TRBJ2-2, with TRBD1 matching 9 bases. CDR3 length: 14 amino acids. The V segment lost 1 base and the J segment 6 bases; nucleotides outside the gene matches: 0. Germline assignment: CDR1 MGHRA and CDR2 YSYEKL. CDR3 sequence reads: CASSQGQGAGELFF. CDR3 nucleotides: TGCGCCAGCAGCCAAGGACAGGGGGCCGGGGAGCTGTTTTTT.

This clone appeared a few times. J is TRBJ1-2 and V is TRBV9; the D gene is possibly TRBD1 (6 bases). The germline V and J ends were trimmed by 4 bases and 8 bases, with 15 bases remaining between them. Germline values: CDR1 SGDLS, CDR2 YYNGEE. This CDR3 is 13 amino acids long. Here the CDR3 DNA reads TGTGCCAGCAGCTCCGGGACACTCCGGGGCTACACCTTC. This encodes CASSSGTLRGYTF.

CDR3: CASSSRLAGVPLSYEQYF. The CDR3 region has the DNA TGTGCCAGCAGCTCTAGACTAGCGGGGGTCCCTCTATCCTACGAGCAGTACTTC. The rearrangement joins TRBV28 to TRBJ2-7, with 12 bases that match TRBD2. From germline, CDR1 is MDHEN and CDR2 SYDVKM. The junction had 13 bases not matched to a gene; V was cut back by 6 bases and J by 1 base. The CDR3 contains 18 residues.

The chain employs TRBV6-1 and TRBJ2-5, with 9 bases fitting TRBD1. V shed 4 bases and J 4 bases; nucleotides not matched to a gene: 7. This CDR3 comprises 15 residues. In germline, CDR1 is MNHNS, CDR2 SASEGT. The CDR3 DNA follows: TGTGCCAGCAGTGGCAGGGACAGGGCAAGAGAGACCCAGTACTTC. Its protein is CASSGRDRARETQYF.

The chain uses TRBV9 and TRBJ2-3, with 12 bases aligning to TRBD2. Germline CDR1 SGDLS, CDR2 YYNGEE. The CDR3 loop spans 16 amino acids. V dropped 2 bases and J dropped 6; count of bases not matched to a gene: 7. The CDR3 reads CASSVAGLAGIDTQYF. The DNA for the CDR3 is TGTGCCAGCAGCGTGGCTGGACTAGCGGGGATCGATACGCAGTATTTT.

This clone was seen a few times. This chain joins TRBV2 and TRBJ1-1, with no clear D. The germline CDR1 and CDR2 sequences are SNHLY and FYNNEI. The V end was cut by 8 bases, the J end by 3 bases, with 7 bases between. CDR3 size: 11 residues. The CDR3 spells CASPVYTEAFF. CDR3 bases: TGTGCCAGCCCGGTCTACACTGAAGCTTTCTTT.

The chain has TRBV13 and TRBJ2-1; 10 nucleotides agree with TRBD1. Trimming at V came to 1 base and at J to 7 bases, leaving 4 bases not matched to a gene. The CDR3 is 15 amino acids. The V gene's germline CDR1 is PRHDT and CDR2 FYEKMQ (reference sequence). The CDR3 DNA sequence: TGTGCCAGCAGCTTAGAACCGGGACAGGGGAATGAGCAGTTCTTC. This gives the protein CASSLEPGQGNEQFF.

The J gene is TRBJ2-1, the V gene TRBV7-2; TRBD1 aligns across 7 bases. The trim removed 4 bases at V and 6 bases at J, leaving 9 bases unmatched. The CDR3 is made up of 15 amino acids. The germline gives CDR1 SGHTA, CDR2 FQGNSA. CDR3 nucleotide sequence: TGTGCCAGCAGCTCCTCGGGACAGCGGCCCAATGAGCAGTTCTTC. The encoded protein is CASSSSGQRPNEQFF.

The chain carries TRBV5-4 and TRBJ1-2; a weak D match, TRBD1 (5 bases). This CDR3 region has 14 residues. Trimming took 1 base from V and 2 from J, leaving 9 bases between them. The germline gives CDR1 SGHNT, CDR2 YYREEE (reference sequence). CDR3 amino acids: CASSLRGKNYGYTF. The CDR3, as DNA: TGTGCCAGCAGCTTGCGGGGGAAGAACTATGGCTACACCTTC.

The V gene is TRBV4-2, the J gene TRBJ2-1; perhaps TRBD2 as D (6 bases). In germline, CDR1 is LGHNA, CDR2 YNFKEQ. The CDR3 extends over 15 amino acids. V was trimmed by 2 bases and J by 8 bases, leaving 16 bases between them. CDR3: CASSQLFAGSHEQFF. The CDR3 DNA reads TGTGCCAGCAGCCAACTCTTTGCGGGGAGCCATGAGCAGTTCTTC.

The J gene is TRBJ2-5, the V gene TRBV7-7; 8 bases agree with TRBD2. CDR1 is SSHAT, CDR2 FNYEAQ, per germline (reference sequence). This CDR3 is 12 amino acids long. For the CDR3, the DNA is TGTGCTAGGGCGGGGGGCGGAGAGACCCAGTACTTC. Amino acid sequence: CARAGGGETQYF.

The chain uses TRBV13 and TRBJ2-7; 7 bases align to TRBD2. The germline gives CDR1 PRHDT, CDR2 FYEKMQ (reference sequence). Trimming at V came to 5 bases and at J to 3 bases, leaving 4 bases not matched to a gene. The CDR3 runs 13 residues. DNA for the CDR3: TGTGCCAGCAGCCATAGGGACTACTACGAGCAGTACTTC. Translating gives CASSHRDYYEQYF.

The V and J genes are TRBV4-2 and TRBJ2-1; TRBD2 aligns across 9 bases. The germline V gene has CDR1 LGHNA and CDR2 YNFKEQ. Unmatched junction bases numbered 9, after V lost 0 bases and J lost 6 bases. CDR3 length: 17 amino acids. CDR3 in amino acids: CASSQDLSSGGGNEQFF. The DNA of the CDR3 is TGTGCCAGCAGCCAAGATTTAAGTAGCGGGGGAGGCAATGAGCAGTTCTTC.

V usage is TRBV5-1 and J usage is TRBJ2-5; 11 bases are shared with TRBD1. The CDR3 is 16 amino acids. Germline CDR1 SGHRS, CDR2 YFSETQ. V shed 0 bases, J shed 5 bases, and the junction held 6 bases outside the gene matches. The CDR3 bases are TGCGCCAGCAGCTTGGTAGGGACAGGGGGTAAGGAGACCCAGTACTTC. Protein product: CASSLVGTGGKETQYF.

This chain connects TRBV30 to TRBJ1-2, with TRBD1 as a possible D gene (5 bases). The germline V gene encodes CDR1 GTSNPN and CDR2 SVGIG (reference sequence). V lost 4 bases, J lost 8 bases, and 11 bases lay in between. The CDR3 length is 11 residues. The CDR3 spells CAWTGGGGYTF. CDR3 sequence (DNA): TGTGCCTGGACTGGGGGAGGGGGCTACACCTTC.

The gene calls are TRBV7-8 and TRBJ2-1, with TRBD2 identical over 12 bases. The CDR3 is 14 amino acids. The germline V gene has CDR1 SGHVS and CDR2 FQNEAQ. V gave up 4 bases and J gave up 9 bases; unmatched junction bases: 4. The CDR3 DNA follows: TGTGCCAGCAGCTGGCTAGCGGGGGGGGGTGAGCAGTTCTTC. Amino acids: CASSWLAGGGEQFF.

The V call is TRBV5-1, the J call TRBJ2-5; TRBD2 matches at 13 bases. Germline CDR1 and CDR2: SGHRS and YFSETQ. This CDR3 is built from 16 residues. With 2 bases clipped from V and 2 bases from J, the junction kept 3 bases outside the gene matches. DNA for the CDR3: TGCGCCAGCAGCTTCGGGACTAGCGGGGCACAAGAGACCCAGTACTTC. It codes for CASSFGTSGAQETQYF.